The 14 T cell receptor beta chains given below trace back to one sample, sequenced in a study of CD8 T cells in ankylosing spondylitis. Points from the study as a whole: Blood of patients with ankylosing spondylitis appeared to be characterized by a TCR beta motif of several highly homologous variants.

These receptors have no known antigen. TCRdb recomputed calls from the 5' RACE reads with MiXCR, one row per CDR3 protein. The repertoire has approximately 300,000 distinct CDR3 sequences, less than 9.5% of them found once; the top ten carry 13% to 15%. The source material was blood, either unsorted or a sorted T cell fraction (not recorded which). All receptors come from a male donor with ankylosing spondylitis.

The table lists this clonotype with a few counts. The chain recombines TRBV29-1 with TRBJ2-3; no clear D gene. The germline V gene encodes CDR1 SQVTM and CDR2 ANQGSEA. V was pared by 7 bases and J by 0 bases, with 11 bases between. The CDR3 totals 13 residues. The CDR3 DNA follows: TGCAGCGGGAAGGACGGGAGCACAGATACGCAGTATTTT. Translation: CSGKDGSTDTQYF.

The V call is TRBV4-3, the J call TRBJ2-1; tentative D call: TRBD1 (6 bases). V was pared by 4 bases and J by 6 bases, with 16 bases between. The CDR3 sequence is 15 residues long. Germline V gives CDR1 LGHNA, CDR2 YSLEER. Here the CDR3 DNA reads TGCGCCAGCAGCCCAGGACAGACTGCCCTCAATGAGCAGTTCTTC. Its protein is CASSPGQTALNEQFF.

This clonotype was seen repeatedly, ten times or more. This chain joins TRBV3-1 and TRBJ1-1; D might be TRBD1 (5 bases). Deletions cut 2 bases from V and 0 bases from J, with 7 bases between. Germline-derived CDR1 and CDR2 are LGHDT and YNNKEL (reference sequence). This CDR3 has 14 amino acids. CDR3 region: CASSQRGMNTEAFF. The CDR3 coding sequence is TGTGCCAGCAGCCAACGGGGCATGAACACTGAAGCTTTCTTT.

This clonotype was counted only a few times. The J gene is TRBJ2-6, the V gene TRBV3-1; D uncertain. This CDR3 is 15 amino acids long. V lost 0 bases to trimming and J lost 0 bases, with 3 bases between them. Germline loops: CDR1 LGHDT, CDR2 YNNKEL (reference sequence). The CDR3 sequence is CASSQDPSGANVLTF. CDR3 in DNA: TGTGCCAGCAGCCAAGACCCCTCTGGGGCCAACGTCCTGACTTTC.

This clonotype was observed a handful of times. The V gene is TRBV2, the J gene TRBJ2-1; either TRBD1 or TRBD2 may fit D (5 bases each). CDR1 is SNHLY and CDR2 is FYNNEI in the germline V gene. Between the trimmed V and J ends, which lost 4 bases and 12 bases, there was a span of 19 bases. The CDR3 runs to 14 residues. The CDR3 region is CASSVLGTRSGQFF. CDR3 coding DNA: TGTGCCAGCAGTGTTCTAGGGACGAGGAGTGGGCAGTTCTTC.

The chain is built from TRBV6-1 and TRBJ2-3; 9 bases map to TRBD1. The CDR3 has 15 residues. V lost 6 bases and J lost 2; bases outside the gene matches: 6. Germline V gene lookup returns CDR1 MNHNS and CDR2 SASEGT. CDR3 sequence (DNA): TGTGCCAGCAGCGGACAGGGGACGAACACAGATACGCAGTATTTT. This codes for CASSGQGTNTDTQYF.

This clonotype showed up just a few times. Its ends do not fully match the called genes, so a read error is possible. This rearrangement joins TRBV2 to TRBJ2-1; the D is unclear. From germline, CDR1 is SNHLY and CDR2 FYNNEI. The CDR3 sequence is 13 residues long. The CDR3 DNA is TGTGCCAGCAGTGTTAGGTACTACGATGAGCAGTTCTTC. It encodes CASSVRYYDEQFF. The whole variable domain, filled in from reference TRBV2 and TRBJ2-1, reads EPEVTQTPSHQVTQMGQEVILRCVPISNHLYFYWYRQILGQKVEFLVSFYNNEISEKSEIFDDQFSVERPDGSNFTLKIRSTKLEDSAMYFCASSVRYYDEQFFGPGTRLTVL.

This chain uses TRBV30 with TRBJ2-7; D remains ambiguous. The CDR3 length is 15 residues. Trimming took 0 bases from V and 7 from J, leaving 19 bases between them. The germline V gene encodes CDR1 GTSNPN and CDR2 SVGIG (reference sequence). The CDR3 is CAWSVGRTVVGEQYF. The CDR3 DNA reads TGTGCCTGGAGTGTAGGCAGAACTGTTGTTGGGGAGCAGTACTTC.

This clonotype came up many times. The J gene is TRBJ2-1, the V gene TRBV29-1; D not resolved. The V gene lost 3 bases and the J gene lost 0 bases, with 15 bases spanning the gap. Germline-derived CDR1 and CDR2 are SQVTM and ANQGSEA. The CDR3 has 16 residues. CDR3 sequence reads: CSVEWARQSSYNEQFF. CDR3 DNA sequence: TGCAGCGTTGAGTGGGCTAGACAAAGCTCCTACAATGAGCAGTTCTTC.

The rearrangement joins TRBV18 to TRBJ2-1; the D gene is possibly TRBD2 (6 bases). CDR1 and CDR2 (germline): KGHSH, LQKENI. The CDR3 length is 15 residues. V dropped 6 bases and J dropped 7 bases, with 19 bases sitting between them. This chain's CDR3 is CASSRGDQTTNEQFF. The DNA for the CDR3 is TGTGCCAGCTCCCGCGGGGACCAGACTACAAATGAGCAGTTCTTC. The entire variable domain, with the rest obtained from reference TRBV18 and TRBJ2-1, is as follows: NAGVMQNPRHLVRRRGQEARLRCSPMKGHSHVYWYRQLPEEGLKFMVYLQKENIIDESGMPKERFSAEFPKEGPSILRIQQVVRGDSAAYFCASSRGDQTTNEQFFGPGTRLTVL.

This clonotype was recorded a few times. Here the CDR3 DNA reads TGTGCCAGCAGTGAGCAACCCCGGAGGGGGACTGAAGCTTTCTTT. It is translated as CASSEQPRRGTEAFF. This chain uses TRBV2 with TRBJ1-1; weak D call: TRBD1 (6 bases). The CDR3 has 15 residues. Germline V gene data show CDR1 as SNHLY and CDR2 as FYNNEI. Trimming pared 3 bases from V and 5 bases from J, leaving 16 bases between. Together with reference TRBV2 and TRBJ1-1, the CDR3 gives the full variable domain: EPEVTQTPSHQVTQMGQEVILRCVPISNHLYFYWYRQILGQKVEFLVSFYNNEISEKSEIFDDQFSVERPDGSNFTLKIRSTKLEDSAMYFCASSEQPRRGTEAFFGQGTRLTVV.

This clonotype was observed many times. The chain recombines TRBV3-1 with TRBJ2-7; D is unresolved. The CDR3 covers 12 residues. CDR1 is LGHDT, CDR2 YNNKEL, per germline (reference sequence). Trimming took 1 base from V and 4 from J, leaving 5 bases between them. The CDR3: CASSQVGYEQYF. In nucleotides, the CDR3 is TGTGCCAGCAGCCAAGTAGGGTACGAGCAGTACTTC.

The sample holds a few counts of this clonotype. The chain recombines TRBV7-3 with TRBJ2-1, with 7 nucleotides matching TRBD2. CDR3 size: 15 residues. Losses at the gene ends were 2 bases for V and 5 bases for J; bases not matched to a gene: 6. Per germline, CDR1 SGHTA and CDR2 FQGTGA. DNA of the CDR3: TGTGCCAGCAGCTTATCGGGACTAAGAAACAATGAGCAGTTCTTC. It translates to CASSLSGLRNNEQFF.

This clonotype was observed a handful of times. CDR3: CASSYTAFAITGLEASEQFF. CDR3 in DNA: TGTGCCAGCAGCTATACCGCTTTCGCCATCACGGGACTAGAGGCCAGTGAGCAGTTCTTC. V gene TRBV7-6 combines with J gene TRBJ2-1; 8 positions agree with TRBD2. Germline V gene lookup returns CDR1 SGHVS and CDR2 FNYEAQ. The length of the CDR3 is 20 residues. The trim removed 4 bases at V and 9 bases at J, leaving 26 bases unmatched.